These T cell receptor beta chains were read from a single sample in a study of OX40 agonist ivuxolimab in advanced cancers. The table came from immunoSEQ multiplex PCR; TCRdb's copy has only in-frame clones and leaves some out. The sample carries roughly 70,000 clones, roughly four fifths recorded once. This material consisted of CD4+ or CD8+ T cells sorted from blood, taken in a trial of the OX40 agonist ivuxolimab. These receptors all come from an adult with an advanced solid tumor such as melanoma, head and neck, liver or kidney cancer. CDR3s include the opening cysteine and the closing phenylalanine or tryptophan. Each record gives: CDR3 DNA, CDR3 protein, J gene, V gene, clone size, D gene. A D gene is named only where the DNA matches it firmly. The size field is filled for only some rows; it gives once, few, many or a size class.

TGTGCCAGCAGCCCTTTTACCGATGAGCAGTTCTTC | CASSPFTDEQFF | TRBJ2-1 | TRBV14 | . | .
TGTGCCAGCAGCTTAGGATTGCACAGGGGAACTGGGGCCAACGTCCTGACTTTC | CASSLGLHRGTGANVLTF | TRBJ2-6 | TRBV7-9 | few | TRBD1
TGTGCCAGCAGCCTGGACAGTAGAAATGAAAAACTGTTTTTT | CASSLDSRNEKLFF | TRBJ1-4 | TRBV4-2 | once | .
TGCAGCGTTGGGGAAGGCTATGGCTACACCTTC | CSVGEGYGYTF | TRBJ1-2 | TRBV29-1 | few | .
TGTGCCAGCAGCTTAGCCATCCAGGGGGGCACCGGGGAGCTGTTTTTT | CASSLAIQGGTGELFF | TRBJ2-2 | TRBV7-6 | . | .
TGCAGCGTTGAAGGAGCCCCCGGGGAAAAACTGTTTTTT | CSVEGAPGEKLFF | TRBJ1-4 | TRBV29-1 | few | .
TGTGCCAGCAGCGCAACCCAACAGGGGGCAGTCGGGGAGCTGTTTTTT | CASSATQQGAVGELFF | TRBJ2-2 | TRBV21-1 | . | .
TGTGCCAGCAGTTTAGAGGGCGGGTTCGTCTGGGGGGTCGCCGGGGAGCTGTTTTTT | CASSLEGGFVWGVAGELFF | TRBJ2-2 | TRBV27 | . | .
TGCGCCAGCAGCTTGGTGGGCCCTTCTAGCACAGATACGCAGTATTTT | CASSLVGPSSTDTQYF | TRBJ2-3 | TRBV5-1 | few | .
TGTGCCAGCAGCGTCCAGGGGGCCGGGGAGCTGTTTTTT | CASSVQGAGELFF | TRBJ2-2 | TRBV2 | few | TRBD1
TGTGCCAGCAGTGAAGACGGACGGAGCTCTGGGGCCAACGTCCTGACTTTC | CASSEDGRSSGANVLTF | TRBJ2-6 | TRBV2 | . | .
TGTGCCAGCAGCGTATCGGGCGGCACTGAAGCTTTCTTT | CASSVSGGTEAFF | TRBJ1-1 | TRBV9 | . | .
TGTGCCAGCAGCTACGGACAGACTACTAACTATGGCTACACCTTC | CASSYGQTTNYGYTF | TRBJ1-2 | TRBV7-8 | . | .
TGTGCCAGCAGCCAAGGGATCGGGACCCAGTACTTC | CASSQGIGTQYF | TRBJ2-5 | TRBV14 | . | .
TGTGCCAGCAGCCCCCAAGGGAGTAACCATGAGCAGTTCTTC | CASSPQGSNHEQFF | TRBJ2-1 | TRBV9 | once | .
TGTGCCAGCAGGCGGGACAGGCCGCCCGGCTACACCTTC | CASRRDRPPGYTF | TRBJ1-2 | TRBV2 | . | TRBD1
TGTGCCAGCAGTGAAGACCTTACTATTTACTGGAAAGAGACCCAGTACTTC | CASSEDLTIYWKETQYF | TRBJ2-5 | TRBV6-1 | . | .
TGTGCCAGCACCAGACAGCCGAACACCGGGGAGCTGTTTTTT | CASTRQPNTGELFF | TRBJ2-2 | TRBV7-2 | . | .
TGTGCCAGCAGTTACTCGAGTCCCTCACCCCTCCACTTT | CASSYSSPSPLHF | TRBJ1-6 | TRBV6-5 | few | .
TGTGCCAGCAGTGAAACAGGGGGGGATCAGCCCCAGCATTTT | CASSETGGDQPQHF | TRBJ1-5 | TRBV2 | . | TRBD1
TGTGCCAGCAGTTTCCCGACAGGCTCTGGAAACACCATATATTTT | CASSFPTGSGNTIYF | TRBJ1-3 | TRBV28 | . | .
TGTGCCAGCCAAAACCCCGGGACAGGGGAGACCCAGTACTTC | CASQNPGTGETQYF | TRBJ2-5 | TRBV2 | few | TRBD1
TGTGCCAGCAGGTTGGTCAGTACTAGCACAGATACGCAGTATTTT | CASRLVSTSTDTQYF | TRBJ2-3 | TRBV28 | . | .
TGTGCCAGCAGTTGGCCCCATGGTAGCGGGGGGGATGAGACCCAGTACTTC | CASSWPHGSGGDETQYF | TRBJ2-5 | TRBV2 | . | TRBD2
TGTGCCAGCAGCTTTAAAGGGGTTGGTCAGCCCCAGCATTTT | CASSFKGVGQPQHF | TRBJ1-5 | TRBV5-5 | once | .
TGTGCCAGCAGGGCGGAGTCTATGGGGCCCCAGCATTTT | CASRAESMGPQHF | TRBJ1-5 | TRBV2 | . | .
TGTGCCAGCAGTCTAACACCGGAAGCTTTCTTT | CASSLTPEAFF | TRBJ1-1 | TRBV6-5 | . | .
TGTGCCAGCAGCCGAGTGGTCGCAGATACGCAGTATTTT | CASSRVVADTQYF | TRBJ2-3 | TRBV6-1 | . | .